This T cell receptor beta chain was identified in a study of blood T cell repertoires in COVID-19. Study-level background: Donors in the United States, Italy and Spain gave samples during acute or convalescent COVID-19.

The CDR3 is 14 residues long. Trimming cost V 9 bases and J 0 bases; bases outside gene matches: 4. Germline V gene sequence: CDR1 MRHNA, CDR2 SNTAGT. This clone was seen only a few times. Authors' processing steps: How many nucleated cells were present was estimated from reference gene primer amplification. Profiled with immunoSEQ multiplex PCR; TCRdb holds only in-frame clones, not every one. V, J and clone size derive from that table, while D and trimming were established from the DNA sequence. The sample shows about 70,000 clones, 75% to 90% of them seen only once. The sample was peripheral blood. This sequence joins TRBV6-4 and TRBJ2-2; TRBD2 aligns across 7 bases. This clonotype was obtained from an elderly woman with active or convalescent COVID-19. In nucleotides, the CDR3 is TGTGCCAGTCGAGCGGGGCCGAACACCGGGGAGCTGTTTTTT. Amino acid sequence: CASRAGPNTGELFF.